These 15 T cell receptor gamma chains originate from one sample sequenced in a study of intestinal T cells in coeliac disease. Roughly 10 formalin-fixed paraffin-embedded scrolls, each 5 µm thick, supplied each case's genomic DNA. TRG repertoires were amplified with LymphoTrack primers from around 200 ng of biopsy DNA. TCRdb reprocessed the multiplex PCR reads using CATT. The table lists approximately 400 gamma-chain clones, about 51% of them singletons, with approximately 30% in the top ten. Sequenced: a duodenal biopsy. The receptors shown here come from a human donor with celiac disease.

This clone came up a few times. The rearrangement links TRGV10 to TRGJP1. TRGV10 has ORF status, its function being uncertain. The CDR3 loop spans 17 amino acids. Trimming at V came to 8 bases and at J to 2 bases, leaving 15 bases not matched to a gene. This CDR3 reads CAAWGLIASTTGWFKIF. The CDR3, as DNA: TGTGCTGCGTGGGGATTAATTGCTTCAACCACTGGTTGGTTCAAGATATTT.

This clone was recorded once. The chain recombines TRGV8 with TRGJ1 or TRGJ2. Germline V gene data show CDR1 as VENAVY and CDR2 as YDSYNSRV. The CDR3 is made up of 12 amino acids. CDR3 amino acids: CAPGIGSYKKLF. CDR3 coding DNA: TGTGCACCTGGGATAGGTAGTTATAAGAAACTCTTT.

Concerning this clone: TCRdb attributes to this sequence the protein of a much larger clone, which differs from the DNA translation at residue 9; a read error is likely, and the protein displayed is translated from the DNA. CDR3 loop: CALWEPRGGKLF. CDR3 DNA: TGTGCCTTGTGGGAGCCCCGGGGGGGGAAACTCTTT. The V gene is TRGV9, the J gene TRGJ1 or TRGJ2. CDR1 and CDR2 (germline): GITISATS, ISYDGTV (reference sequence). J gave up 12 bases and V 3 bases, and 11 bases lay outside the gene matches. The CDR3 has 12 amino acids.

This sequence joins TRGV10 and TRGJ1 or TRGJ2. TRGV10 is recorded as an ORF, its role being uncertain. The J segment lost 3 bases and the V segment lost 13 bases, leaving 16 bases of the junction unmatched. CDR3 length equals 14 residues. CDR3 nucleotides: TGTGCTGGCGTGGGATTCGCAATTTATTATAAGAAACTCTTT. Translating gives CAGVGFAIYYKKLF.

In the case of this clone: Translating this DNA gives a protein that differs at residue 3 from the TCRdb one, which belongs to a much larger clone; a read error is likely, and the protein shown is this translation. The V and J genes are TRGV2 and TRGJ1 or TRGJ2. The V gene's germline CDR1 is EGSNGY and CDR2 YDSYNSKV. CDR3 length equals 12 residues. The CDR3, as DNA: TGTGCCGCCTGGGACGGGCTTTATAAGAAACTCTTT. Its translation: CAAWDGLYKKLF.

Sample share makes this clone large. At the DNA level, this CDR3 is encoded by other sequences in the same sample as well. The chain recombines TRGV3 with TRGJ1 or TRGJ2. This CDR3 has 9 amino acids. Germline CDR1 reads VTNTFY; CDR2 reads YDVSTARD (reference sequence). The V and J ends lost 10 bases and 6 bases, in that order; junction bases with no gene match: 3. CDR3 in DNA: TGTGCCACGTTTTATAAGAAACTCTTT. Translation gives CATFYKKLF.

This clone has just a few counts. A much larger clone lies a single base off, so this may be a read error. J is TRGJ1 or TRGJ2 and V is TRGV3. CDR1 VTNTFY and CDR2 YDVSTARD come from the germline V gene (reference sequence). The CDR3 runs 15 residues. The CDR3 region is CATWDKLENCYKKLF. The DNA of the CDR3 is TGTGCCACCTGGGACAAACTAGAGAATTGTTATAAGAAACTCTTT.

In the case of this clone: TCRdb's protein for this DNA is that of a much larger clone and differs from the translation at residue 9, likely a read error; the protein shown is the DNA translation. The chain is built from TRGV11 and TRGJP1. TRGV11 has ORF status, its function being uncertain. CDR3 size: 19 residues. The trim removed 4 bases at V and 0 bases at J, leaving 14 bases unmatched. For the CDR3, the DNA is TGTGCCTGCTGGATTAGCCGCACCCCTGGAGATACCACTGGTTGGTTCAAGATATTT. Its translation is CACWISRTPGDTTGWFKIF.

This chain joins TRGV4 and TRGJ1 or TRGJ2. Germline CDR1 reads EGSTGY; CDR2 reads YDSYTSSV. CDR3 size: 12 residues. After removal of 5 bases from V and 9 bases from J, the junction contained 10 bases not matched to a gene. This CDR3 reads CATWGWVVKKLF. CDR3 DNA: TGTGCCACCTGGGGTTGGGTAGTTAAGAAACTCTTT.

Only a few counts were recorded for this clone. This may be a read error: a much more frequent sequence differs by one nucleotide. The chain employs TRGV2 and TRGJ1 or TRGJ2. Trimming took 0 bases from V and 6 from J; bases not matched to a gene: 2. Germline CDR1 reads EGSNGY; CDR2 reads YDSYNSKV. This CDR3 is 12 amino acids long. The CDR3 spells CATWDGPYKKLF. The DNA for the CDR3 is TGTGCCACCTGGGACGGGCCTTATAAGAAACTCTTT.

A single count supports this clone. The gene calls are TRGV9 and TRGJ1 or TRGJ2. V lost 0 bases, J lost 13 bases, and 12 bases stayed unmatched. Germline lookup yields CDR1 GITISATS and CDR2 ISYDGTV (reference sequence). This CDR3 is 13 amino acids long. This chain's CDR3 is CALWEVMGLSKLF. The DNA of the CDR3 is TGTGCCTTGTGGGAGGTGATGGGATTGAGTAAACTCTTT.

This clone is hyperexpanded. The genes are TRGV2 and TRGJP2. Germline V gene data show CDR1 as EGSNGY and CDR2 as YDSYNSKV. The CDR3 consists of 10 residues. After removal of 1 base from V and 15 bases from J, the junction contained 2 bases not matched to a gene. The CDR3 bases are TGTGCCACCTGGGACGGCCTCAAGACGTTT. Residues: CATWDGLKTF.

This clone was recorded a few times. V gene TRGV2 combines with J gene TRGJ1 or TRGJ2. The CDR3 is 14 amino acids. V lost 2 bases to trimming and J lost 6 bases; unmatched junction nucleotides: 10. Germline V gene lookup returns CDR1 EGSNGY and CDR2 YDSYNSKV. The CDR3 sequence is CATWDAPEFYKKLF. CDR3 in DNA: TGTGCCACCTGGGACGCGCCCGAGTTTTATAAGAAACTCTTT.

The V and J genes are TRGV8 and TRGJ1 or TRGJ2. The CDR3 is 18 residues long. Germline V gives CDR1 VENAVY, CDR2 YDSYNSRV. CDR3 loop: CAPGINDFRPTNYYKKLF. The CDR3 DNA reads TGTGCACCTGGGATCAACGACTTCCGCCCGACGAATTATTATAAGAAACTCTTT.

Judged by abundance, this clone is hyperexpanded (1% or more). Other DNA sequences in the sample encode the same CDR3. V is TRGV9 and J is TRGJ1 or TRGJ2. Per germline, CDR1 GITISATS and CDR2 ISYDGTV (reference sequence). The ends lost 0 bases at V and 8 bases at J; junction bases unmatched: 7. The CDR3 consists of 13 residues. CDR3 in amino acids: CALWEVRPHKKLF. The CDR3 DNA sequence: TGTGCCTTGTGGGAGGTGCGCCCCCATAAGAAACTCTTT.